Shown below are 25 T cell receptor beta chains from a single sample sequenced in a study of T cells in Graves' hyperthyroidism and ophthalmopathy. RNA transcripts gave rise to amplified TCR beta CDR3 regions. TCR CDR3 regions were first amplified by RT-PCR with HTBI primers. TCRdb processed the multiplex PCR reads anew with MiXCR; each CDR3 protein has one entry. There are around 350,000 distinct CDR3 sequences in the sample; approximately 13% occur only once, and 9.2% lies in the top ten. Sequenced material: blood. These receptors originate from a woman younger than 30 with Graves' hyperthyroidism.

This clonotype was picked up many times. The gene calls are TRBV20-1 and TRBJ2-7; weak D call: TRBD2 (7 bases). The CDR3 has 14 residues. Germline V lookup: CDR1 DFQATT, CDR2 SNEGSKA (reference sequence). V lost 1 base and J lost 3, with 13 bases in between. CDR3 protein: CSARVAGALYEQYF. The CDR3 bases are TGCAGTGCTAGAGTGGCGGGGGCTCTCTACGAGCAGTACTTC.

This clonotype has ten or more counts. The J gene is TRBJ2-5, the V gene TRBV7-8; maybe TRBD2 (5 bases). This CDR3 has 15 residues. The germline gives CDR1 SGHVS, CDR2 FQNEAQ. Trimming removed 5 bases at V and 5 bases at J, with 18 bases between. In DNA, the CDR3 is TGTGCCAGCAGCCCGCCCCCCTGGAGGCCCGAGACCCAGTACTTC. This codes for CASSPPPWRPETQYF.

The chain uses TRBV9 and TRBJ1-2; a weak D match, TRBD1 (5 bases). CDR1 is SGDLS and CDR2 is YYNGEE in the germline V gene. This CDR3 has 15 residues. V lost 4 bases and J lost 1, with 14 bases in between. This chain's CDR3 is CASSPGQNDNYGYTF. The CDR3 nucleotides are TGTGCCAGCAGCCCCGGACAAAACGATAACTATGGCTACACCTTC.

A note on this clonotype: This may be a read error, as it is one base from a much larger clone. The chain uses TRBV2 and TRBJ1-5, with 8 bases lining up with TRBD1. This CDR3 is 15 amino acids long. Germline CDR1 reads SNHLY; CDR2 reads FYNNEI. J lost 6 bases, V lost 5 bases, and 9 bases had no gene match. CDR3 residues: CASSCTGGSGQPQHF. The CDR3, as DNA: TGTGCCAGCAGTTGTACAGGGGGAAGTGGTCAGCCCCAGCATTTT.

Many counts were recorded for this clonotype. The chain is built from TRBV18 and TRBJ1-1; D gene uncertain. CDR3 size: 14 residues. Germline V gene data show CDR1 as KGHSH and CDR2 as LQKENI. V dropped 4 bases and J dropped 1 base, with 10 bases sitting between them. DNA for the CDR3: TGTGCCAGCTCACTCCTCCAGCAGAACACTGAAGCTTTCTTT. Residues: CASSLLQQNTEAFF.

This clonotype was detected only a few times. Compared with germline, one end of the junction differs, possibly owing to a read error. V is TRBV19 and J is TRBJ1-1; 8 positions agree with TRBD1. Per the germline V gene, CDR1 is LNHDA and CDR2 is SQIVND (reference sequence). The CDR3 totals 17 residues. The CDR3 DNA reads TGTGCCAGTAGTATTCGAGGACAGGGAAACATGAACACTGAAGCTCTCTTT. Translating gives CASSIRGQGNMNTEALF.

The sample holds a few counts of this clonotype. Being one base from a much bigger clone, this may be a read error. V usage is TRBV5-1 and J usage is TRBJ1-4; the match to TRBD1 covers 7 bases. CDR1 SGHRS and CDR2 YFSETQ come from the germline V gene. The CDR3 has 16 residues. The CDR3 region is CASSLDVQGNNEKLVF. The CDR3 DNA reads as TGCGCCAGCAGCTTGGATGTACAGGGGAATAATGAAAAACTGGTTTTT.

This clonotype was seen repeatedly, ten times or more. This chain uses TRBV2 with TRBJ1-5; D is possibly TRBD1 (5 bases). Germline CDR1 is SNHLY and CDR2 is FYNNEI. With 3 bases removed from V and 6 bases from J, the gap between germline ends came to 12 bases. CDR3 size: 14 residues. In DNA form, the CDR3 reads TGTGCCAGCAGTGATCGCAGGGCGGGTCAGCCCCAGCATTTT. Amino acid sequence: CASSDRRAGQPQHF.

The chain couples TRBV20-1 to TRBJ2-1; D is unresolved. The CDR3 totals 13 residues. The V gene lost 3 bases and the J gene lost 8 bases, with 14 bases spanning the gap. Germline V gene data show CDR1 as DFQATT and CDR2 as SNEGSKA (reference sequence). The CDR3 DNA reads TGCAGTGCTAGGTGGGTGGATCCGGATGAGCAGTTCTTC. This translates into CSARWVDPDEQFF.

This clonotype was recorded many times. This chain links TRBV20-1 with TRBJ2-1, with D tentatively TRBD2 (5 bases). The V gene's germline CDR1 is DFQATT and CDR2 SNEGSKA (reference sequence). V was cut by 3 bases and J by 3 bases, with 6 bases left in between. This CDR3 is 12 amino acids long. The CDR3 DNA follows: TGCAGTGCTAGGGACTTCTACAATGAGCAGTTCTTC. Encoded protein: CSARDFYNEQFF.

The chain employs TRBV3-1 and TRBJ1-1; D not certain. The CDR3 runs to 15 residues. Germline CDR1 reads LGHDT; CDR2 reads YNNKEL (reference sequence). V lost 0 bases to trimming and J lost 10 bases, with 18 bases between them. CDR3 DNA sequence: TGTGCCAGCAGCCAAGAGGTAGTAGGGCAATACGGAGCTTTCTTT. Amino acids: CASSQEVVGQYGAFF.

At least ten counts were recorded for this clonotype. The V and J genes are TRBV20-1 and TRBJ2-3; TRBD2 matches at 7 bases. After removal of 0 bases from V and 5 bases from J, the junction contained 14 bases not matched to a gene. The CDR3 totals 17 residues. CDR1 DFQATT and CDR2 SNEGSKA come from the germline V gene (reference sequence). Here the CDR3 reads CSARDERSSGDVDTQYF. CDR3 coding DNA: TGCAGTGCTAGAGATGAGAGGTCTAGCGGAGATGTAGATACGCAGTATTTT.

This rearrangement joins TRBV3-1 to TRBJ2-1; TRBD2 is a possible D gene (6 bases). The germline V gene has CDR1 LGHDT and CDR2 YNNKEL (reference sequence). The CDR3 is 13 amino acids. V gave up 4 bases and J gave up 6 bases, with 10 bases separating them. This CDR3 is CASSPRRGNEQFF. The CDR3 nucleotides are TGTGCCAGCAGCCCCAGGAGGGGCAATGAGCAGTTCTTC.

This clonotype has at least ten counts. The rearrangement links TRBV7-2 to TRBJ2-5; maybe TRBD2 (5 bases). This CDR3 has 16 residues. V gave up 0 bases and J gave up 4 bases, with 15 bases separating them. Germline-derived CDR1 and CDR2 are SGHTA and FQGNSA. The CDR3 spells CASSLAGATNGETQYF. CDR3 nucleotide sequence: TGTGCCAGCAGCTTAGCGGGTGCGACTAACGGAGAGACCCAGTACTTC.

V gene TRBV19 combines with J gene TRBJ2-7, with D hard to call. V was shortened by 1 base and J by 3 bases, with 10 bases between the two germline ends. Germline V CDR1 and CDR2: LNHDA, SQIVND (reference sequence). This CDR3 is 14 amino acids long. CDR3 sequence reads: CASSIGPFLYEQYF. As DNA, the CDR3 is TGTGCCAGTAGTATAGGGCCCTTTCTCTACGAGCAGTACTTC.

This clonotype was counted at least ten times. The chain is built from TRBV24-1 and TRBJ1-1; D is ambiguous. Trimming shortened V by 0 bases and J by 4 bases, and 5 bases separated the two germline ends. The CDR3 contains 13 residues. Germline V lookup: CDR1 KGHDR, CDR2 SFDVKD. In nucleotides, the CDR3 is TGTGCCACCAGTGATTTGCAAAGCACTGAAGCTTTCTTT. Protein product: CATSDLQSTEAFF.

This clonotype occurred many times. The chain joins TRBV5-1 to TRBJ1-1; maybe TRBD1 (5 bases). This CDR3 is built from 15 residues. Germline CDR1 reads SGHRS; CDR2 reads YFSETQ. The V gene lost 4 bases and the J gene lost 4 bases, with 17 bases spanning the gap. CDR3 region: CASSTRDRGGTEAFF. In DNA form, the CDR3 reads TGCGCCAGCAGCACAAGAGATAGGGGCGGCACTGAAGCTTTCTTT.

The V and J genes are TRBV15 and TRBJ2-3, with 10 bases aligning to TRBD2. The CDR3 has 14 amino acids. Trimming at V came to 4 bases and at J to 5 bases, leaving 3 bases not matched to a gene. CDR1 LNHNV and CDR2 YYDKDF come from the germline V gene (reference sequence). CDR3 nucleotide sequence: TGTGCCACCAGCAAAGCGGGAGGGCAAGATACGCAGTATTTT. Translated: CATSKAGGQDTQYF.

CDR3 DNA: TGTGCCATCAGTGACCCTCAGGGTGCCTTGAACACCGGGGAGCTGTTTTTT. Translation gives CAISDPQGALNTGELFF. The chain employs TRBV10-3 and TRBJ2-2; weak D call: TRBD1 (5 bases). Germline CDR1 and CDR2: ENHRY and SYGVKD. V dropped 3 bases and J dropped 1 base, with 15 bases sitting between them. This CDR3 contains 17 residues.

The chain employs TRBV19 and TRBJ1-2, with 8 positions matching TRBD1. The CDR3 spans 15 residues. Germline V gene data show CDR1 as LNHDA and CDR2 as SQIVND (reference sequence). V lost 7 bases and J lost 2; bases outside the gene matches: 9. For the CDR3, the DNA is TGTGCCAGTAAATCTGACAGGGGAAGCAACTATGGCTACACCTTC. Encoded protein: CASKSDRGSNYGYTF.

At least ten counts were recorded for this clonotype. The J gene is TRBJ2-5, the V gene TRBV12-3 or TRBV12-4; either TRBD1 or TRBD2 may supply D (5 bases each). V shed 5 bases and J shed 5 bases, with 18 bases lying between them. The CDR3 has 15 amino acids. The CDR3 DNA sequence: TGTGCCAGCAGTCCCCCCGGGGCCTTAGGGGAGACCCAGTACTTC. The encoded protein is CASSPPGALGETQYF.

This clonotype has ten or more counts. V gene TRBV3-1 combines with J gene TRBJ1-3, with 10 bases matching TRBD1. Germline assignment: CDR1 LGHDT and CDR2 YNNKEL (reference sequence). This CDR3 has 16 residues. V gave up 4 bases and J gave up 0 bases; unmatched junction bases: 3. The CDR3 is CASSPGQGISGNTIYF. Here the CDR3 DNA reads TGTGCCAGCAGCCCGGGACAGGGGATCTCTGGAAACACCATATATTTT. Using reference TRBV3-1 and TRBJ1-3 for the parts outside the CDR3, the full variable domain is DTAVSQTPKYLVTQMGNDKSIKCEQNLGHDTMYWYKQDSKKFLKIMFSYNNKELIINETVPNRFSPKSPDKAHLNLHINSLELGDSAVYFCASSPGQGISGNTIYFGEGSWLTVV.

This clonotype was counted at least ten times. The rearrangement uses TRBV29-1 and TRBJ2-2; D remains ambiguous. There are 14 residues in the CDR3. Per germline, CDR1 SQVTM and CDR2 ANQGSEA. Deletions cut 5 bases from V and 1 base from J, with 11 bases between. The CDR3 bases are TGCAGCGTTATCGAACCGGGGAACACCGGGGAGCTGTTTTTT. Translation gives CSVIEPGNTGELFF.

This clonotype was counted a few times. This chain uses TRBV20-1 with TRBJ2-7, with a tentative D call TRBD2 (6 bases). Germline V lookup: CDR1 DFQATT, CDR2 SNEGSKA (reference sequence). The CDR3 sequence is 13 residues long. Trimming removed 4 bases from V and 3 bases from J, with 13 bases in between. CDR3 in amino acids: CSAIPTGLYEQYF. CDR3 DNA sequence: TGCAGTGCTATCCCAACGGGACTCTACGAGCAGTACTTC.

This clonotype was seen many times. The chain joins TRBV12-3 or TRBV12-4 to TRBJ2-1; 10 bases agree with TRBD2. Losses at the gene ends were 2 bases for V and 6 bases for J; bases not matched to a gene: 4. The CDR3 has 15 amino acids. The CDR3: CASSLLAGVRNEQFF. In DNA form, the CDR3 reads TGTGCCAGCAGTTTACTAGCGGGAGTCCGCAATGAGCAGTTCTTC.